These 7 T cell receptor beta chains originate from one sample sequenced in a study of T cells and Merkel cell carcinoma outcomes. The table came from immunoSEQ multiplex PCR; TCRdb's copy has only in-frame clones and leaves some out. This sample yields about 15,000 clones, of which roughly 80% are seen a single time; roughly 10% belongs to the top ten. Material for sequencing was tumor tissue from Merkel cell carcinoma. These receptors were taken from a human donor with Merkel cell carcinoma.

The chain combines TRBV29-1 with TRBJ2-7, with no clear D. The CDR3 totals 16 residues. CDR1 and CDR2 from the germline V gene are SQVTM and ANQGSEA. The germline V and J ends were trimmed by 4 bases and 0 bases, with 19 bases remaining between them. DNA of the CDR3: TGCAGCGTTGCCCCGGCCAAGGGCTATACCTCCTACGAGCAGTACTTC. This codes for CSVAPAKGYTSYEQYF.

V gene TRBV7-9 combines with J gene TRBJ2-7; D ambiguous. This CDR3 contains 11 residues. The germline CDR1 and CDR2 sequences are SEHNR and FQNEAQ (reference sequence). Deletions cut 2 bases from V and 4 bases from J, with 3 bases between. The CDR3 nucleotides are TGTGCCAGCAGCTTATGGTACGAGCAGTACTTC. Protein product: CASSLWYEQYF.

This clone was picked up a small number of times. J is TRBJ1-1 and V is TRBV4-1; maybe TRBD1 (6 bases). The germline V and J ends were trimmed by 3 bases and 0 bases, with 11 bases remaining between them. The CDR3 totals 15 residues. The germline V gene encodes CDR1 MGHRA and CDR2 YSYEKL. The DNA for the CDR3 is TGCGCCAGCAGCCAGGGGACACAAATGAACACTGAAGCTTTCTTT. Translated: CASSQGTQMNTEAFF.

CDR3 in amino acids: CASSFRTAANGQPQHF. The CDR3 coding sequence is TGTGCCAGTAGTTTCCGGACAGCCGCCAACGGTCAGCCCCAGCATTTT. V usage is TRBV19 and J usage is TRBJ1-5; possible D gene TRBD1, 6 bases. The CDR3 runs to 16 residues. Germline V gene lookup returns CDR1 LNHDA and CDR2 SQIVND (reference sequence). V lost 5 bases and J lost 6, with 20 bases in between. Variable domain in full (rest from reference TRBV19 and TRBJ1-5): DGGITQSPKYLFRKEGQNVTLSCEQNLNHDAMYWYRQDPGQGLRLIYYSQIVNDFQKGDIAEGYSVSREKKESFPLTVTSAQKNPTAFYLCASSFRTAANGQPQHFGDGTRLSIL.

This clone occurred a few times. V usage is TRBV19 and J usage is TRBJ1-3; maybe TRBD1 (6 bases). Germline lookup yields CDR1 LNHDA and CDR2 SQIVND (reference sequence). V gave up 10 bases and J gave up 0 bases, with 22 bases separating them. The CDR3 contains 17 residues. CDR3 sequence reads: CAKIRDTSFFSGNTIYF. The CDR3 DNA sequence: TGTGCCAAGATCCGGGACACAAGTTTCTTCTCTGGAAACACCATATATTTT.

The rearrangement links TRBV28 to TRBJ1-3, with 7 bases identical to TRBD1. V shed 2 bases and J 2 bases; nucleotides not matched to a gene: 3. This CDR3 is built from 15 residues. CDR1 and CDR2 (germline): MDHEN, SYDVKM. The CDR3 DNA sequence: TGTGCCAGCAGTTTACAGGGGGACCCTGGAAACACCATATATTTT. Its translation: CASSLQGDPGNTIYF.

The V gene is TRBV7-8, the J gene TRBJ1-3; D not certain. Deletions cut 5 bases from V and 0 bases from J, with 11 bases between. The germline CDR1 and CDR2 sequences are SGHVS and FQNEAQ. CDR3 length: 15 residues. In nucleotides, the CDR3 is TGTGCCAGCAGCCCCCGGGTCCTCTCTGGAAACACCATATATTTT. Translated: CASSPRVLSGNTIYF. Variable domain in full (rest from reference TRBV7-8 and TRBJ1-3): GAGVSQSPRYKVAKRGQDVALRCDPISGHVSLFWYQQALGQGPEFLTYFQNEAQLDKSGLPSDRFFAERPEGSVSTLKIQRTQQEDSAVYLCASSPRVLSGNTIYFGEGSWLTVV.